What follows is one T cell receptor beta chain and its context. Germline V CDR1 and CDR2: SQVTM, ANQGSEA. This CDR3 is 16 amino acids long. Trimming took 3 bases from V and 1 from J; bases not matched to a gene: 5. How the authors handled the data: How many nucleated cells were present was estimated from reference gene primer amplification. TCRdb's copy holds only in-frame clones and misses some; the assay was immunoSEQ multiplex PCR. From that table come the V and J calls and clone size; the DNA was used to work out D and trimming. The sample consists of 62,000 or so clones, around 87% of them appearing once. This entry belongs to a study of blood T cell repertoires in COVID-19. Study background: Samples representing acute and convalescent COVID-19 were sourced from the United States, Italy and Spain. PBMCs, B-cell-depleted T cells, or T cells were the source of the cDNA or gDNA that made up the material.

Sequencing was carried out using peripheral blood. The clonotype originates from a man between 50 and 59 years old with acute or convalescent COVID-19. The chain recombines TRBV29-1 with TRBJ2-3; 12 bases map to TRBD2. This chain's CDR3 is CSVEASGRVGTDTQYF. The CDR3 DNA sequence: TGCAGCGTTGAGGCTAGCGGGAGGGTGGGCACAGATACGCAGTATTTT.